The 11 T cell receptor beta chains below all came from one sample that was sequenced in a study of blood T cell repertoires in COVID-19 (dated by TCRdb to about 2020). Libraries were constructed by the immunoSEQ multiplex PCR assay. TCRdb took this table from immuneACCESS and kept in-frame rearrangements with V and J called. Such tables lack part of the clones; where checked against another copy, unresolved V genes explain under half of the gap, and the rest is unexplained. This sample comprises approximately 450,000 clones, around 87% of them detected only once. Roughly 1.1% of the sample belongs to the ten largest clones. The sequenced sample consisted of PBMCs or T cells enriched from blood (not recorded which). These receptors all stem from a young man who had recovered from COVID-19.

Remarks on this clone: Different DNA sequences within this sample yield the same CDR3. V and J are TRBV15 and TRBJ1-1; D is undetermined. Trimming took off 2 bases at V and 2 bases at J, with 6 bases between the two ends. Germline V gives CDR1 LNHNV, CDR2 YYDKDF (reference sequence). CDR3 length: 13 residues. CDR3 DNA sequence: TGTGCCACCAGCAGACAGGTCAACACTGAAGCTTTCTTT. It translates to CATSRQVNTEAFF.

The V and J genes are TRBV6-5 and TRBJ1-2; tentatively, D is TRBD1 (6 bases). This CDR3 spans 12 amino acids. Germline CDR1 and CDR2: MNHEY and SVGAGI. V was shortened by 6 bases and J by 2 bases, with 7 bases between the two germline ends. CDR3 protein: CASSQGNYGYTF. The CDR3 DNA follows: TGTGCCAGCAGCCAGGGGAACTATGGCTACACCTTC.

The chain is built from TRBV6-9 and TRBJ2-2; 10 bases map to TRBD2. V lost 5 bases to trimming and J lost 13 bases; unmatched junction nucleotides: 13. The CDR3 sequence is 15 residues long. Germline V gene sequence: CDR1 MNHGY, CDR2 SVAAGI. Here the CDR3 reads CASSKSSGLAEGLFF. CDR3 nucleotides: TGTGCCAGCAGTAAATCTTCCGGACTAGCGGAGGGGCTGTTTTTT.

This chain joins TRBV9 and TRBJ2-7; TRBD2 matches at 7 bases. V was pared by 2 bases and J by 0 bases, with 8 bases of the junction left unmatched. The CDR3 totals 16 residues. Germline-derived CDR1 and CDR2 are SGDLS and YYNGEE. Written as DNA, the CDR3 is TGTGCCAGCAGCGTCGGGATAGCGGGTGACTCCTACGAGCAGTACTTC. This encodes CASSVGIAGDSYEQYF.

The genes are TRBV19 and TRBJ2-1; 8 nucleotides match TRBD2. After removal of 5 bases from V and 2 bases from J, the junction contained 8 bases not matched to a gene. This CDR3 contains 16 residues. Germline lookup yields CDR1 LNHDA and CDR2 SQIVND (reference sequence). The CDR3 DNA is TGTGCCAGTAGTGCCCCTCCAGCGGGAGCCTACAATGAGCAGTTCTTC. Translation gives CASSAPPAGAYNEQFF.

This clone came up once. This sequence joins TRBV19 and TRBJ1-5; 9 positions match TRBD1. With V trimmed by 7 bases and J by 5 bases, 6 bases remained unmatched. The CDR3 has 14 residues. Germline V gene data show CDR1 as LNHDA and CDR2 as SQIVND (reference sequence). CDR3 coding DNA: TGTGCCAGTACGGACAGGGGCGCGGATCAGCCCCAGCATTTT. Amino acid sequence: CASTDRGADQPQHF.

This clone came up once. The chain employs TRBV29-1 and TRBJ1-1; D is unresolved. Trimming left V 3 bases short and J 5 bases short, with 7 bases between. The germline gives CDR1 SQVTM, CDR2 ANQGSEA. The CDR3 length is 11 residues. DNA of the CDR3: TGCAGCGTTGACGGGAGTACTGAAGCTTTCTTT. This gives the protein CSVDGSTEAFF.

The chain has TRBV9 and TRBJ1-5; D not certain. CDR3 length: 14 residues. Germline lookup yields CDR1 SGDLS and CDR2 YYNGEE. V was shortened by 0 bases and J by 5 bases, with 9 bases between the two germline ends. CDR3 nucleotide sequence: TGTGCCAGCAGCGTAGGCTCTCAGGATCAGCCCCAGCATTTT. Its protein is CASSVGSQDQPQHF.

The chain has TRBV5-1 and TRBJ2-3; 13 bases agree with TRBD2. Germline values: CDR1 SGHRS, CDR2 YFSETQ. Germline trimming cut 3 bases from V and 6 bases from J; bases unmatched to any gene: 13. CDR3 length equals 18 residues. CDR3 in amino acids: CASSSGTSGIGRHDTQYF. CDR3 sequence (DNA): TGCGCCAGCAGCTCCGGGACTAGCGGGATCGGCAGACACGATACGCAGTATTTT.

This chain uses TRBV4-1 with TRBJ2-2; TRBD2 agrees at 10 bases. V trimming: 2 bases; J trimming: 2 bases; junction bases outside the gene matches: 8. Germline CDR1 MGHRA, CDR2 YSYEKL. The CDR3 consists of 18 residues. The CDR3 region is CASSQFTSGTTNTGELFF. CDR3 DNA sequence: TGCGCCAGCAGCCAATTTACTAGCGGGACCACTAACACCGGGGAGCTGTTTTTT.

CDR3 region: CASLALAGGMGHEQFF. In DNA, the CDR3 is TGTGCCAGCCTAGCCCTAGCGGGAGGGATGGGGCATGAGCAGTTCTTC. This chain links TRBV28 with TRBJ2-1, with 12 bases that match TRBD2. The CDR3 sequence is 16 residues long. CDR1 MDHEN and CDR2 SYDVKM come from the germline V gene. V was clipped by 8 bases and J by 8 bases; unmatched bases: 13. Drawing the rest from reference TRBV28 and TRBJ2-1, the complete variable domain is DVKVTQSSRYLVKRTGEKVFLECVQDMDHENMFWYRQDPGLGLRLIYFSYDVKMKEKGDIPEGYSVSREKKERFSLILESASTNQTSMYLCASLALAGGMGHEQFFGPGTRLTVL.